This T cell receptor beta chain stems from a study of cytomegalovirus exposure and HLA in healthy donors. Study context: A prior study identified some 100 million unique TCR beta sequences from roughly 180 million T cells. A data release that came early held tens of millions of unique TCRs from HLA-typed donors.

Vbeta (60) and Jbeta (13) primers were used in the PCR. Generated by immunoSEQ multiplex PCR, the TCRdb table keeps only in-frame clones and is missing some. The table shows approximately 120,000 clones, with under 85% occurring only once. The CDR3 sequence is 16 residues long. CDR1 is SEHNR, CDR2 FQNEAQ, per germline (reference sequence). After removal of 5 bases from V and 5 bases from J, the junction contained 10 bases not matched to a gene. The clonotype originates from a woman aged 35 to 49 in good health and CMV-seropositive. This rearrangement joins TRBV7-9 to TRBJ2-2; 8 bases are shared with TRBD2. The sample comprised PBMCs. In nucleotides, the CDR3 is TGTGCCAGCAGCCCCGGACTAGCCACGAGAACCGGGGAGCTGTTTTTT. Protein product: CASSPGLATRTGELFF.